Below, 10 T cell receptor beta chains from the same sample are listed, as sequenced in a study of blood T cell repertoires in COVID-19. Method: immunoSEQ multiplex PCR; TCRdb's copy keeps in-frame clones and lacks some. The table lists 50,000 to 70,000 clones, more than 60% of them singletons. Sequenced: peripheral blood. The receptor source for this set is a human donor in a cohort sampled during active COVID-19.

This clone was observed once. The chain employs TRBV6-5 and TRBJ2-7; D is ambiguous. The CDR3 totals 12 residues. V dropped 6 bases and J dropped 2 bases, with 8 bases sitting between them. The V gene's germline CDR1 is MNHEY and CDR2 SVGAGI. The CDR3 spells CASRRYTYEQYF. The CDR3 DNA is TGTGCCAGCAGGAGGTACACCTACGAGCAGTACTTC.

This sequence joins TRBV2 and TRBJ1-5, with D possibly TRBD1 on 5 matching bases. The CDR3 loop spans 17 amino acids. The V gene's germline CDR1 is SNHLY and CDR2 FYNNEI. V lost 3 bases and J 0 bases, leaving 15 bases between the germline ends. In DNA, the CDR3 is TGTGCCAGCAGTGAGCGGTGGCAGGGTCGTAGCAATCAGCCCCAGCATTTT. This translates into CASSERWQGRSNQPQHF.

The chain has TRBV29-1 and TRBJ1-2; tentative D call: TRBD1 (5 bases). The germline V and J ends were trimmed by 6 bases and 0 bases, with 17 bases remaining between them. The CDR3 runs 15 residues. Germline V gene data show CDR1 as SQVTM and CDR2 as ANQGSEA. In nucleotides, the CDR3 is TGCAGCGTCTACGACAGCGGGAAAGCTAACTATGGCTACACCTTC. The encoded protein is CSVYDSGKANYGYTF.

V gene TRBV4-1 combines with J gene TRBJ1-5; D is unresolved. The V end lost 0 bases, the J end lost 8 bases, and 14 bases lay between the germline ends. Germline V gene lookup returns CDR1 MGHRA and CDR2 YSYEKL. The CDR3 extends over 15 amino acids. This chain's CDR3 is CASSQDFNTGEPQHF. In DNA, the CDR3 is TGCGCCAGCAGCCAAGATTTTAACACTGGAGAGCCCCAGCATTTT.

This clone was seen just once. The chain employs TRBV3-1 (or the pseudogene TRBV3-2) and TRBJ2-5, with 7 bases lining up with TRBD2. The J segment lost 2 bases and the V segment lost 6 bases, leaving 0 bases of the junction unmatched. This CDR3 comprises 12 residues. Germline lookup yields CDR1 LGHDT and CDR2 YNNKEL (reference sequence). CDR3 amino acids: CASRGGQETQYF. In nucleotides, the CDR3 is TGTGCCAGCAGGGGGGGGCAAGAGACCCAGTACTTC.

This chain links TRBV7-2 with TRBJ2-1, with 11 positions matching TRBD2. There are 17 residues in the CDR3. The V segment lost 0 bases and the J segment 4 bases; nucleotides outside the gene matches: 5. Germline V lookup: CDR1 SGHTA, CDR2 FQGNSA. The chain's CDR3 is CASSLASVAGGYNEQFF. The CDR3 region has the DNA TGTGCCAGCAGCTTAGCGTCGGTAGCGGGAGGGTACAATGAGCAGTTCTTC. Based on the CDR3 plus reference TRBV7-2 and TRBJ2-1, the full variable domain is GAGVSQSPSNKVTEKGKDVELRCDPISGHTALYWYRQSLGQGLEFLIYFQGNSAPDKSGLPSDRFSAERTGGSVSTLTIQRTQQEDSAVYLCASSLASVAGGYNEQFFGPGTRLTVL.

The CDR3 DNA is TGTGCCAGCAATTACGCACAGGGGATACCCTACGAGCAGTACTTC. Its translation: CASNYAQGIPYEQYF. J is TRBJ2-7 and V is TRBV6-4; 7 bases agree with TRBD1. This CDR3 contains 15 residues. V lost 7 bases and J lost 2; bases outside the gene matches: 11. Looked up from germline, CDR1 is MRHNA and CDR2 is SNTAGT.

CDR3 in amino acids: CASSLGWTGDSSPLHF. DNA for the CDR3: TGTGCCAGCAGCTTAGGGTGGACAGGGGATAGTTCACCCCTCCACTTT. V gene TRBV7-9 combines with J gene TRBJ1-6; 9 bases line up with TRBD1. The CDR3 totals 16 residues. The germline V gene has CDR1 SEHNR and CDR2 FQNEAQ (reference sequence). The J segment lost 9 bases and the V segment lost 1 base, leaving 7 bases of the junction unmatched.

The V and J genes are TRBV19 and TRBJ2-7; D is possibly TRBD2 (6 bases). The V end was cut by 2 bases, the J end by 3 bases, with 14 bases between. Germline V lookup: CDR1 LNHDA, CDR2 SQIVND (reference sequence). The CDR3 length is 15 residues. The CDR3 DNA reads TGTGCCAGTAGTATACAAGCAGGGAGGTTCTACGAGCAGTACTTC. Protein sequence: CASSIQAGRFYEQYF.

The DNA for the CDR3 is TGTGCCAGCTCACCAACAACAACTAATGAAAAACTGTTTTTT. Translating it yields CASSPTTTNEKLFF. The V and J genes are TRBV18 and TRBJ1-4; the D is unclear. Germline V lookup: CDR1 KGHSH, CDR2 LQKENI. V was pared by 2 bases and J by 0 bases, with 4 bases between. CDR3 length: 14 amino acids. The complete variable domain, with remaining parts taken from reference TRBV18 and TRBJ1-4, reads NAGVMQNPRHLVRRRGQEARLRCSPMKGHSHVYWYRQLPEEGLKFMVYLQKENIIDESGMPKERFSAEFPKEGPSILRIQQVVRGDSAAYFCASSPTTTNEKLFFGSGTQLSVL.